This T cell receptor beta chain is from a study of blood T cell repertoires in COVID-19. Study-wide background: From T cells, B-cell-depleted T cells, or PBMCs came the material, which was cDNA or gDNA.

Germline CDR1 is SNHLY and CDR2 is FYNNEI. The length of the CDR3 is 13 residues. With 7 bases removed from V and 3 bases from J, the gap between germline ends came to 13 bases. Repertoires were generated with immunoSEQ multiplex PCR, while TCRdb's copy carries only in-frame clones and drops some. The profile shows hundreds of thousands of clones, roughly 90% of them singletons. V gene TRBV2 combines with J gene TRBJ2-7; D uncertain. The origin of this receptor is a man aged 35 to 55 with acute or convalescent COVID-19. Sequencing input: peripheral blood. The CDR3 loop reads CASTETAGYEQYF. CDR3 DNA: TGTGCCAGCACGGAGACGGCTGGCTACGAGCAGTACTTC.